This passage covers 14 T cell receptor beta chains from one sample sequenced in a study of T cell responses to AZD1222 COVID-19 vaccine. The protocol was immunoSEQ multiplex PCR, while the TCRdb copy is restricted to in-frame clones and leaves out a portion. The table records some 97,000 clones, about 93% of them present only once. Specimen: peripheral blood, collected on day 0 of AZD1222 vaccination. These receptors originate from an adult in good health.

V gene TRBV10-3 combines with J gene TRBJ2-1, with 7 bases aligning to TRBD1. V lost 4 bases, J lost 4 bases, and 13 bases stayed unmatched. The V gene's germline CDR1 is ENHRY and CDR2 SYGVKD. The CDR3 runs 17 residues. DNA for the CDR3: TGTGCCATCAGTGGCGGCGCTAGGACAGGTAATTACAATGAGCAGTTCTTC. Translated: CAISGGARTGNYNEQFF.

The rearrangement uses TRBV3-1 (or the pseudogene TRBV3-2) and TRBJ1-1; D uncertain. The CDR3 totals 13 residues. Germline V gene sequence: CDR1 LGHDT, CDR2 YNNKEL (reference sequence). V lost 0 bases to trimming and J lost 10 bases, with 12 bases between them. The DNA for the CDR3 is TGTGCCAGCAGCCAAGAGACCCTGAGTCGAGCTTTCTTT. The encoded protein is CASSQETLSRAFF.

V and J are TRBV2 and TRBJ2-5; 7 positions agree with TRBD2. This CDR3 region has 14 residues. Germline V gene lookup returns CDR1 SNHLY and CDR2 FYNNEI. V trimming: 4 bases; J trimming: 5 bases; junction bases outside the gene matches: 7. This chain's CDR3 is CASSVGGEIETQYF. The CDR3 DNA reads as TGTGCCAGCAGTGTGGGGGGGGAAATCGAGACCCAGTACTTC.

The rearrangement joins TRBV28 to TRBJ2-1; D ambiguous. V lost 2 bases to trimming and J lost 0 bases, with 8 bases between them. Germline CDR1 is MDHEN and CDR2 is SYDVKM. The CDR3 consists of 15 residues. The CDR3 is CASSLRVSSYNEQFF. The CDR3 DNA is TGTGCCAGCAGTTTAAGGGTCAGCTCCTACAATGAGCAGTTCTTC.

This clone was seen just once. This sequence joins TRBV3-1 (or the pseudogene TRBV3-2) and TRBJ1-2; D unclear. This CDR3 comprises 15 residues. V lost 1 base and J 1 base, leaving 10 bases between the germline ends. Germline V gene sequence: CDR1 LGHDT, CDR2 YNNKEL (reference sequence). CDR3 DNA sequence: TGTGCCAGCAGCCAAGGGGGTGGATTTAACTATGGCTACACCTTC. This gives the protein CASSQGGGFNYGYTF.

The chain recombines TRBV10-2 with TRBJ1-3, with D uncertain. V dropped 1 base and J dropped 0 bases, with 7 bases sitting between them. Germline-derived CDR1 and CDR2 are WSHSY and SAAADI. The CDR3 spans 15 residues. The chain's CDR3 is CASSEWSTSGNTIYF. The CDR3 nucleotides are TGCGCCAGCAGTGAGTGGTCCACCTCTGGAAACACCATATATTTT.

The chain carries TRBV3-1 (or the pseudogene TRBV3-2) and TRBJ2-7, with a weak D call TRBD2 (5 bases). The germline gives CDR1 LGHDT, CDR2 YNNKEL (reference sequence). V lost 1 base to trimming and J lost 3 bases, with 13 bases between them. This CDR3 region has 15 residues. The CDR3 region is CASSQGLAQYYEQYF. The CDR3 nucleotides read TGTGCCAGCAGCCAAGGGCTAGCTCAGTACTACGAGCAGTACTTC.

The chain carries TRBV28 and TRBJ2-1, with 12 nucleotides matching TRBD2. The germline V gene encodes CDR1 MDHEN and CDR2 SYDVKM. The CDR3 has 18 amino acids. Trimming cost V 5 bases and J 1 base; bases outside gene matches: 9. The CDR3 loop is CASSGAGTSGLSYNEQFF. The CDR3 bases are TGTGCCAGCAGTGGCGCCGGGACTAGCGGGCTTTCCTACAATGAGCAGTTCTTC.

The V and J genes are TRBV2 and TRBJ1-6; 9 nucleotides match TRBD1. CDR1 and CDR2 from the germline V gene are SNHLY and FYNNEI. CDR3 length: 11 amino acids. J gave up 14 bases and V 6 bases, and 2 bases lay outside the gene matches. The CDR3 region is CASSRDRALHF. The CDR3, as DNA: TGTGCCAGCAGCCGGGACAGGGCCCTCCACTTT. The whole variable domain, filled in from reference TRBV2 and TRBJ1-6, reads EPEVTQTPSHQVTQMGQEVILRCVPISNHLYFYWYRQILGQKVEFLVSFYNNEISEKSEIFDDQFSVERPDGSNFTLKIRSTKLEDSAMYFCASSRDRALHFGNGTRLTVT.

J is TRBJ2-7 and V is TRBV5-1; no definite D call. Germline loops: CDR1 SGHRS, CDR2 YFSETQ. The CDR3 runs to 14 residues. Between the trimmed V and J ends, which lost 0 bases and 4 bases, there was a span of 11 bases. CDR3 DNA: TGCGCCAGCAGCTTGGAAGCAGCCGGATACGAGCAGTACTTC. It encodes CASSLEAAGYEQYF. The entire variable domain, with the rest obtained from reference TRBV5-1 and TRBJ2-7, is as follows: KAGVTQTPRYLIKTRGQQVTLSCSPISGHRSVSWYQQTPGQGLQFLFEYFSETQRNKGNFPGRFSGRQFSNSRSEMNVSTLELGDSALYLCASSLEAAGYEQYFGPGTRLTVT.

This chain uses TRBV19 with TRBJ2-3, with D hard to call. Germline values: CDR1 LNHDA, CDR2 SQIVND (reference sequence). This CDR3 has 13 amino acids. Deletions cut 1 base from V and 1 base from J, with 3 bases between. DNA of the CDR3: TGTGCCAGTAGTATAGGGGGCACAGATACGCAGTATTTT. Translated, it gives CASSIGGTDTQYF.

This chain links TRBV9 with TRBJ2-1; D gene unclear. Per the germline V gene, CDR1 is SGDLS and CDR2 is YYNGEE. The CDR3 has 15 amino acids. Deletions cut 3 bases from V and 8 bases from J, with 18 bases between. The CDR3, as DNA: TGTGCCAGCAGCGCTCACAGCCCCTCTGGAGATGAGCAGTTCTTC. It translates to CASSAHSPSGDEQFF.

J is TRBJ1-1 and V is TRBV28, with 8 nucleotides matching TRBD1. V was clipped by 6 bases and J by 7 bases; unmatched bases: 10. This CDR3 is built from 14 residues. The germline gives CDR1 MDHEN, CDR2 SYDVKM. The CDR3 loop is CASRHGQGTIEAFF. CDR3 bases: TGTGCCAGCAGGCACGGACAGGGAACAATTGAAGCTTTCTTT.

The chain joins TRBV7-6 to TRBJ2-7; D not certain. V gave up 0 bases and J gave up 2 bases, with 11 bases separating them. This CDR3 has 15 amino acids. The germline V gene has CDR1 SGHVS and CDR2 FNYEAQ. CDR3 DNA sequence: TGTGCCAGCAGCTTAGCGCCAACTTCTCCCTACGAGCAGTACTTC. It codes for CASSLAPTSPYEQYF.